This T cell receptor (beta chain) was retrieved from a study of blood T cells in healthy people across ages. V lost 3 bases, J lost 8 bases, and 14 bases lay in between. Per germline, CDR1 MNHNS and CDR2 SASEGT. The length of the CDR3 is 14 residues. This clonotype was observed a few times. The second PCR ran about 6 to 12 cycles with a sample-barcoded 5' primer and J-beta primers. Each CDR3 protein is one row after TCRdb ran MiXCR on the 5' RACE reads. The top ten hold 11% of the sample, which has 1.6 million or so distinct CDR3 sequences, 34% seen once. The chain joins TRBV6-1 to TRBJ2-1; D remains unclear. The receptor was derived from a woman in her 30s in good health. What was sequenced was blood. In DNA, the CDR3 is TGTGCCAGCAGTGAGGACCTTTTGGATGATGAGCAGTTCTTC. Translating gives CASSEDLLDDEQFF.